One sample yielded the 7 T cell receptor beta chains listed below, sequenced in a study of T cells in Graves' hyperthyroidism and ophthalmopathy. RNA transcripts served as the template for amplifying TCR beta CDR3 regions. Initially, a first-round RT-PCR of the TCR CDR3 employed the HTBI primer set. Each CDR3 protein gets one entry after TCRdb re-called the multiplex PCR reads with MiXCR. Of 190,000 or so distinct CDR3 sequences detected, approximately 16% appear once; the ten largest clones hold approximately 40%. The sample consisted of blood. The origin of the receptors is a man between 35 and 55 years old with Graves' hyperthyroidism.

This clonotype was counted many times. The chain is built from TRBV20-1 and TRBJ1-4, with TRBD1 matching 7 bases. This CDR3 comprises 15 residues. Unmatched junction bases numbered 15, after V lost 6 bases and J lost 8 bases. The germline CDR1 and CDR2 sequences are DFQATT and SNEGSKA (reference sequence). The DNA of the CDR3 is TGCAGTGCCCATGAAACAAAGGGGGCCGCGGAAAAACTGTTTTTT. Amino acids: CSAHETKGAAEKLFF.

The table lists this clonotype with many counts. The chain is built from TRBV7-6 and TRBJ2-7; either TRBD1 or TRBD2 may supply D (6 bases each). Trimming stripped 1 base from V and 2 bases from J, with 18 bases between. CDR3 length: 17 residues. The germline V gene encodes CDR1 SGHVS and CDR2 FNYEAQ. The CDR3 protein is CASSLGRVGGRAYEQYF. The CDR3 nucleotides are TGTGCCAGCAGCTTAGGGCGGGTTGGGGGGCGCGCCTACGAGCAGTACTTC.

Many counts were recorded for this clonotype. This chain links TRBV7-3 with TRBJ2-5; TRBD2 matches 11 bases. V dropped 5 bases and J dropped 2; count of bases not matched to a gene: 4. From germline, CDR1 is SGHTA and CDR2 FQGTGA. The CDR3 sequence is 15 residues long. The CDR3, as DNA: TGTGCCAGCAGCCCCGGGACTAGCGGACAAGAGACCCAGTACTTC. It translates to CASSPGTSGQETQYF. Supplemented by reference TRBV7-3 and TRBJ2-5, the full variable domain reads GAGVSQTPSNKVTEKGKYVELRCDPISGHTALYWYRQSLGQGPEFLIYFQGTGAADDSGLPNDRFFAVRPEGSVSTLKIQRTERGDSAVYLCASSPGTSGQETQYFGPGTRLLVL.

In this sample, this clonotype turned up a few times. The chain recombines TRBV28 with TRBJ1-2; D remains ambiguous. The germline V gene encodes CDR1 MDHEN and CDR2 SYDVKM. With 3 bases removed from V and 3 bases from J, the gap between germline ends came to 14 bases. CDR3 length: 15 residues. The CDR3 here is CASSFHSGPDYGYTF. As DNA, the CDR3 is TGTGCCAGCAGTTTCCATTCGGGCCCCGACTATGGCTACACCTTC.

This clonotype has ten or more counts. The gene calls are TRBV7-2 and TRBJ2-7; D is perhaps TRBD2 (5 bases). Germline V CDR1 and CDR2: SGHTA, FQGNSA. V gave up 4 bases and J gave up 3 bases, with 10 bases separating them. The CDR3 loop spans 13 amino acids. For the CDR3, the DNA is TGTGCCAGCAGCTCCCGGGATAGCTACGAGCAGTACTTC. Residues: CASSSRDSYEQYF.

This clonotype was found many times. The chain joins TRBV12-3 or TRBV12-4 to TRBJ2-2, with 8 bases aligning to TRBD2. This CDR3 comprises 15 residues. V lost 5 bases, J lost 7 bases, and 9 bases stayed unmatched. The CDR3 here is CASSATGGAGGELFF. The CDR3 DNA follows: TGTGCCAGCAGTGCTACGGGAGGGGCGGGCGGGGAGCTGTTTTTT.

This clonotype was seen ten or more times. The V gene is TRBV11-2, the J gene TRBJ1-1, with 8 bases that match TRBD1. Germline CDR1 and CDR2: SGHAT and FQNNGV. This CDR3 comprises 13 residues. Germline trimming cut 8 bases from V and 3 bases from J; bases unmatched to any gene: 5. This CDR3 reads CASGMTGDTEAFF. In DNA, the CDR3 is TGTGCCAGCGGGATGACAGGGGACACTGAAGCTTTCTTT.